This T cell receptor beta chain came from a study of T cell changes during pregnancy in multiple sclerosis. Germline lookup yields CDR1 SGHRS and CDR2 YFSETQ. This CDR3 is 16 amino acids long. Trimming shortened V by 0 bases and J by 1 base, and 13 bases separated the two germline ends. Generated by immunoSEQ multiplex PCR, the TCRdb table keeps only in-frame clones and is missing some. The data show 9,000 to 15,000 clones, around 94% seen once. This sample comprised CD4+ T cells from peripheral blood mononuclear cells, obtained before pregnancy. This chain connects TRBV5-1 to TRBJ1-1; maybe TRBD1 (5 bases). This receptor was identified in a female donor with multiple sclerosis, enrolled in a pregnancy study. This chain's CDR3 is CASSLATGTGNTEAFF. The CDR3 nucleotides are TGCGCCAGCAGCTTGGCCACGGGTACAGGGAACACTGAAGCTTTCTTT.